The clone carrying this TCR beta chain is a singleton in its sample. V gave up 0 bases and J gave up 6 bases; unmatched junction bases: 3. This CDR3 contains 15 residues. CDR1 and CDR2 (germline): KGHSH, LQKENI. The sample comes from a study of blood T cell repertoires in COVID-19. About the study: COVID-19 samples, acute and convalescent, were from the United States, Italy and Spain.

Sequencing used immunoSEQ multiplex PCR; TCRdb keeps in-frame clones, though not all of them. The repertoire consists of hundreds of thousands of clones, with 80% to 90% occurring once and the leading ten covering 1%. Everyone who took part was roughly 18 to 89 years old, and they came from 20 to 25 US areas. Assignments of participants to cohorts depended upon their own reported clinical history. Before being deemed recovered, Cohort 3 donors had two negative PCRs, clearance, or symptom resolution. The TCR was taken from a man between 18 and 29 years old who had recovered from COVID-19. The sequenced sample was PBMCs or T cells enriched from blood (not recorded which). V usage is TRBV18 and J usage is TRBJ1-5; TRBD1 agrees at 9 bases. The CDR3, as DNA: TGTGCCAGCTCACCACCGGGACAGGGAGGTCAGCCCCAGCATTTT. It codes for CASSPPGQGGQPQHF.